This paragraph reports one TCR beta chain. No antigen is known for it. Repertoires were generated with immunoSEQ multiplex PCR, while TCRdb's copy carries only in-frame clones and drops some. This sample has 45,000 to 75,000 clones, with more than 75% found just once. These data originate in a study of OX40 agonist ivuxolimab in advanced cancers. Study details: Melanoma, hepatocellular carcinoma, head and neck or renal cell cancer occurred in dose-escalation patients. It was permissible to have had prior anti-PD-1, anti-PD-L1 or anti-CTLA-4 therapy, and approximately 38% had some.

Findings and limits, study-wide: CD8+ T cells showed, on average, more clonal expansion than CD4+ cells. A proportion of nonresponders additionally exhibited low normalized T-cell clonal expansion.

The ends were cut back, 4 bases at V and 5 bases at J, with 15 bases in the middle. Germline V gene sequence: CDR1 SGHRS, CDR2 YFSETQ. This CDR3 has 15 amino acids. The source was CD4+ or CD8+ T cells sorted from blood, collected in a trial of the OX40 agonist ivuxolimab. The rearrangement uses TRBV5-1 and TRBJ2-2; D is ambiguous. The sequence was obtained from an adult with an advanced solid tumor such as melanoma, head and neck, liver or kidney cancer. The CDR3 sequence is CASSRPEYQTGELFF. DNA of the CDR3: TGCGCCAGCAGCAGGCCCGAATATCAGACCGGGGAGCTGTTTTTT.